A single sample is the source of the 31 T cell receptor beta chains below, sequenced in a study of shared clonotypes between healthy human individuals. The data were produced by immunoSEQ multiplex PCR, yet TCRdb's version contains in-frame clones alone and is incomplete. Here the sample spans 2 million to 2.5 million clones, less than 95% being singletons. What was sequenced was naive CD4+ T cells from PBMCs. Subset: CD45RA+ positively selected. These receptor sequences come from a man aged 18 to 30 in good health. Some clones in this sample may be carry-over from other donors' samples.

The rearrangement uses TRBV28 and TRBJ2-4, with D perhaps TRBD1 or TRBD2 (5 bases each). Germline CDR1 and CDR2: MDHEN and SYDVKM. V was pared by 2 bases and J by 5 bases, with 22 bases between. The CDR3 loop spans 18 amino acids. The CDR3, as DNA: TGTGCCAGCAGTTTAAGCCCCCGGAGAAAGGGGAGAGAAAACATTCAGTACTTC. Its translation: CASSLSPRRKGRENIQYF.

The genes are TRBV9 and TRBJ1-1; TRBD1 matches at 8 bases. Germline V gene lookup returns CDR1 SGDLS and CDR2 YYNGEE. The CDR3 contains 15 residues. Trimming at V came to 3 bases and at J to 3 bases, leaving 7 bases not matched to a gene. CDR3 sequence (DNA): TGTGCCAGCAGCGCCGCCCAGGGGGCAGACACTGAAGCTTTCTTT. It specifies CASSAAQGADTEAFF.

V is TRBV19 and J is TRBJ2-3, with 8 bases identical to TRBD2. The CDR3 extends over 14 amino acids. J was trimmed by 0 bases and V by 6 bases; bases with no gene match: 2. The V gene's germline CDR1 is LNHDA and CDR2 SQIVND (reference sequence). CDR3: CASRPSGSTDTQYF. The CDR3 bases are TGTGCCAGTAGACCTAGCGGGAGCACAGATACGCAGTATTTT.

CDR3 DNA sequence: TGCGCCAGCAGCCCGGGACAGGGGACAAGCACCGGGGAGCTGTTTTTT. Protein product: CASSPGQGTSTGELFF. The V and J genes are TRBV5-1 and TRBJ2-2, with TRBD1 matching 10 bases. The CDR3 is 16 amino acids. From germline, CDR1 is SGHRS and CDR2 YFSETQ. V shed 4 bases, J shed 4 bases, and the junction held 7 bases outside the gene matches. Complete variable domain (other parts from reference TRBV5-1 and TRBJ2-2): KAGVTQTPRYLIKTRGQQVTLSCSPISGHRSVSWYQQTPGQGLQFLFEYFSETQRNKGNFPGRFSGRQFSNSRSEMNVSTLELGDSALYLCASSPGQGTSTGELFFGEGSRLTVL.

The rearrangement joins TRBV29-1 to TRBJ1-1, with D hard to call. This CDR3 region has 14 residues. Trimming took off 3 bases at V and 1 base at J, with 12 bases between the two ends. The germline V gene has CDR1 SQVTM and CDR2 ANQGSEA. The CDR3 is CSVEAQRANTEAFF. In DNA form, the CDR3 reads TGCAGCGTTGAGGCTCAGAGGGCGAACACTGAAGCTTTCTTT.

The V call is TRBV2, the J call TRBJ1-1; a weak D match, TRBD1 (5 bases). Trimming took off 10 bases at V and 5 bases at J, with 17 bases between the two ends. CDR3 length: 13 residues. Germline V gene sequence: CDR1 SNHLY, CDR2 FYNNEI. CDR3 region: CATGMTRGTEAFF. CDR3 sequence (DNA): TGTGCCACAGGAATGACCCGGGGGACTGAAGCTTTCTTT.

The chain carries TRBV5-4 and TRBJ2-3; D is unclear. Germline-derived CDR1 and CDR2 are SGHNT and YYREEE (reference sequence). The CDR3 runs to 13 residues. Trimming stripped 0 bases from V and 5 bases from J, with 7 bases between. DNA for the CDR3: TGTGCCAGCAGCTTGGTGCCAGTAGATACGCAGTATTTT. This sequence encodes CASSLVPVDTQYF.

The V gene is TRBV2, the J gene TRBJ2-6, with D perhaps TRBD2 (5 bases). Trimming took 7 bases from V and 4 from J, leaving 20 bases between them. The CDR3 runs 17 residues. Looked up from germline, CDR1 is SNHLY and CDR2 is FYNNEI. DNA for the CDR3: TGTGCCAGCATCAAGAGCCGAACCCCGGGAGGGGCCAACGTCCTGACTTTC. Its protein is CASIKSRTPGGANVLTF.

DNA of the CDR3: TGTGCCAGCAGCCAAGCTTTTCGGACTAGCGGGGCGGAGTATACGCAGTATTTT. Translation gives CASSQAFRTSGAEYTQYF. V and J are TRBV4-2 and TRBJ2-3; 12 positions agree with TRBD2. Germline lookup yields CDR1 LGHNA and CDR2 YNFKEQ. The CDR3 covers 18 residues. V lost 1 base, J lost 7 bases, and 12 bases stayed unmatched.

V gene TRBV4-2 combines with J gene TRBJ2-1; 10 positions agree with TRBD2. The length of the CDR3 is 18 residues. The trim removed 1 base at V and 7 bases at J, leaving 13 bases unmatched. Germline CDR1 and CDR2: LGHNA and YNFKEQ. CDR3 residues: CASSQVSVLAGVSNEQFF. The CDR3 DNA sequence: TGTGCCAGCAGCCAAGTATCGGTGCTAGCGGGAGTATCGAATGAGCAGTTCTTC.

The chain joins TRBV5-1 to TRBJ1-1, with D possibly TRBD1 on 5 matching bases. Trimming removed 0 bases from V and 6 bases from J, with 15 bases in between. This CDR3 contains 15 residues. CDR1 and CDR2 (germline): SGHRS, YFSETQ. This chain's CDR3 is CASSLGPGFGAEAFF. Written as DNA, the CDR3 is TGCGCCAGCAGCTTGGGTCCAGGGTTTGGGGCTGAAGCTTTCTTT.

In the case of this clone: Other DNA sequences in the sample encode the same CDR3. The J gene is TRBJ2-7, the V gene TRBV6-5; TRBD2 aligns across 8 bases. There are 14 residues in the CDR3. Germline-derived CDR1 and CDR2 are MNHEY and SVGAGI. V dropped 2 bases and J dropped 0; count of bases not matched to a gene: 0. DNA of the CDR3: TGTGCCAGCAGTTACAGCGGGAGCTCCTACGAGCAGTACTTC. Protein sequence: CASSYSGSSYEQYF.

This chain uses TRBV5-1 with TRBJ2-1; D is unresolved. The CDR3 spans 13 residues. Trimming left V 4 bases short and J 7 bases short, with 12 bases between. Germline V gene data show CDR1 as SGHRS and CDR2 as YFSETQ. CDR3 sequence reads: CASSADPGNEQFF. DNA for the CDR3: TGCGCCAGCAGCGCGGACCCAGGAAATGAGCAGTTCTTC.

The CDR3 spells CASSTGLAGGSYNEQFF. For the CDR3, the DNA is TGTGCCAGCAGCACGGGACTAGCGGGAGGGTCCTACAATGAGCAGTTCTTC. The chain combines TRBV28 with TRBJ2-1, with 16 bases matching TRBD2. There are 17 residues in the CDR3. CDR1 and CDR2 (germline): MDHEN, SYDVKM. V shed 6 bases and J 1 base; nucleotides not matched to a gene: 3. The full variable domain, completed using reference TRBV28 and TRBJ2-1, is DVKVTQSSRYLVKRTGEKVFLECVQDMDHENMFWYRQDPGLGLRLIYFSYDVKMKEKGDIPEGYSVSREKKERFSLILESASTNQTSMYLCASSTGLAGGSYNEQFFGPGTRLTVL.

Comments on this clone: Distinct nucleotide sequences in the sample also encode this CDR3. The genes are TRBV5-1 and TRBJ1-5, with 7 bases identical to TRBD1. With V trimmed by 0 bases and J by 4 bases, 4 bases remained unmatched. CDR3 length: 15 amino acids. Germline lookup yields CDR1 SGHRS and CDR2 YFSETQ. In DNA, the CDR3 is TGCGCCAGCAGCTTGGCCCCAGGGGGAAATCAGCCCCAGCATTTT. This sequence encodes CASSLAPGGNQPQHF.

The chain links TRBV6-5 to TRBJ2-1; TRBD2 aligns across 9 bases. The junction had 14 bases not matched to a gene; V was cut back by 11 bases and J by 9 bases. Looked up from germline, CDR1 is MNHEY and CDR2 is SVGAGI. The CDR3 runs to 14 residues. The CDR3 loop is CAARREGRVGEQFF. The CDR3 region has the DNA TGTGCCGCCAGGCGGGAGGGCCGAGTAGGTGAGCAGTTCTTC.

In its sample, this clone was seen once. The CDR3 DNA follows: TGTGCCAGCAGTTGGGGTCTTAGGAAGGGTTACAAGACCCAGTACTTC. Translated, it gives CASSWGLRKGYKTQYF. This chain joins TRBV2 and TRBJ2-5; no clear D. Trimming took 5 bases from V and 6 from J, leaving 22 bases between them. Germline V gene lookup returns CDR1 SNHLY and CDR2 FYNNEI. This CDR3 region has 16 residues.

The J gene is TRBJ2-2, the V gene TRBV11-2; TRBD2 aligns across 12 bases. Germline V gene data show CDR1 as SGHAT and CDR2 as FQNNGV. The CDR3 has 15 amino acids. V lost 7 bases to trimming and J lost 5 bases; unmatched junction nucleotides: 5. CDR3 amino acids: CASNSGLAGTGELFF. CDR3 in DNA: TGTGCCAGCAACTCCGGACTAGCGGGAACCGGGGAGCTGTTTTTT.

The chain links TRBV28 to TRBJ1-3; D may be TRBD1 (5 bases). The CDR3 sequence is 13 residues long. Trimming stripped 7 bases from V and 9 bases from J, with 16 bases between. Germline lookup yields CDR1 MDHEN and CDR2 SYDVKM. The CDR3: CASTWSTGPTIYF. The CDR3 DNA sequence: TGTGCCAGCACTTGGTCCACAGGTCCCACCATATATTTT.

This chain connects TRBV7-9 to TRBJ2-1; a possible D gene is TRBD2 (6 bases). CDR1 is SEHNR, CDR2 FQNEAQ, per germline (reference sequence). V lost 5 bases and J 1 base, leaving 9 bases between the germline ends. This CDR3 region has 14 residues. CDR3: CASSVGGSYNEQFF. The CDR3 nucleotides are TGTGCCAGCAGCGTCGGGGGATCCTACAATGAGCAGTTCTTC.

The chain has TRBV4-2 and TRBJ2-2; D is unclear. Per germline, CDR1 LGHNA and CDR2 YNFKEQ. V shed 3 bases and J shed 4 bases, with 3 bases lying between them. The length of the CDR3 is 12 residues. CDR3 nucleotide sequence: TGTGCCAGCAGCCAGTTCACCGGGGAGCTGTTTTTT. Protein sequence: CASSQFTGELFF.

V and J are TRBV2 and TRBJ2-7, with D unresolved. Germline values: CDR1 SNHLY, CDR2 FYNNEI. The CDR3 length is 15 residues. The V and J ends lost 1 base and 0 bases respectively, with 10 bases between them. CDR3 region: CASSEEGRPSYEQYF. For the CDR3, the DNA is TGTGCCAGCAGTGAAGAGGGAAGGCCCTCCTACGAGCAGTACTTC.

This clone was detected only once. The gene calls are TRBV7-8 and TRBJ1-1, with D possibly TRBD1 on 6 matching bases. The CDR3 covers 16 residues. Germline assignment: CDR1 SGHVS and CDR2 FQNEAQ. V was trimmed by 1 base and J by 4 bases, leaving 16 bases between them. This chain's CDR3 is CASSLGNRALGTEAFF. As DNA, the CDR3 is TGTGCCAGCAGCTTAGGTAACAGGGCATTGGGCACTGAAGCTTTCTTT.

In its sample, this clone was seen once. The chain joins TRBV5-1 to TRBJ1-1, with a possible D match to TRBD1 (5 bases). V dropped 4 bases and J dropped 0 bases, with 16 bases sitting between them. The CDR3 sequence is 16 residues long. CDR1 SGHRS and CDR2 YFSETQ come from the germline V gene. CDR3: CASSQTVNIVNTEAFF. DNA of the CDR3: TGCGCCAGCAGCCAGACAGTAAATATTGTGAACACTGAAGCTTTCTTT.

The rearrangement uses TRBV28 and TRBJ2-1, with TRBD2 matching 8 bases. Trimming cost V 6 bases and J 9 bases; bases outside gene matches: 4. Germline CDR1 is MDHEN and CDR2 is SYDVKM. The CDR3 runs to 12 residues. CDR3 amino acids: CASRGTSGEQFF. The DNA of the CDR3 is TGTGCCAGCAGGGGAACTAGCGGTGAGCAGTTCTTC.

This chain joins TRBV14 and TRBJ1-2, with D tentatively TRBD1 (5 bases). Germline V lookup: CDR1 SGHDN, CDR2 FVKESK. The CDR3 length is 14 residues. V shed 4 bases and J shed 4 bases, with 13 bases lying between them. The CDR3 DNA sequence: TGTGCCAGCAGCCGGGCGGTGGGACTCTATGGCTACACCTTC. Its translation is CASSRAVGLYGYTF.

The chain couples TRBV28 to TRBJ1-2; tentative D call: TRBD1 (5 bases). The germline V gene encodes CDR1 MDHEN and CDR2 SYDVKM. The CDR3 length is 17 residues. Trimming left V 6 bases short and J 3 bases short, with 23 bases between. CDR3 amino acids: CASSMLGLDYGDYGYTF. In DNA form, the CDR3 reads TGTGCCAGCAGCATGCTGGGACTCGACTATGGGGACTATGGCTACACCTTC.

The chain has TRBV5-1 and TRBJ2-1; 11 nucleotides match TRBD2. From germline, CDR1 is SGHRS and CDR2 YFSETQ. The CDR3 totals 16 residues. V lost 4 bases to trimming and J lost 4 bases; unmatched junction nucleotides: 7. As DNA, the CDR3 is TGCGCCAGCAGCCTGGTGACTAGCGGGAAATACAATGAGCAGTTCTTC. It encodes CASSLVTSGKYNEQFF.

This chain joins TRBV5-4 and TRBJ1-4; D gene unclear. Germline values: CDR1 SGHNT, CDR2 YYREEE (reference sequence). V was clipped by 2 bases and J by 8 bases, with 13 bases between them. This CDR3 is 14 amino acids long. The CDR3 bases are TGTGCCAGCAGCTTCCAAGGCCCCGGAGAAAAACTGTTTTTT. Translation: CASSFQGPGEKLFF.

In regard to this clone: The same CDR3 arises from other DNA sequences in this sample as well. This chain uses TRBV4-2 with TRBJ1-1; possible D gene TRBD1, 5 bases. Trimming cost V 1 base and J 3 bases, with 9 bases left between them. The CDR3 covers 14 residues. The germline V gene encodes CDR1 LGHNA and CDR2 YNFKEQ. The DNA for the CDR3 is TGTGCCAGCAGCCAAGTTTCGGGGGACACTGAAGCTTTCTTT. Encoded protein: CASSQVSGDTEAFF.

The chain joins TRBV15 to TRBJ2-1; D not certain. V lost 1 base, J lost 8 bases, and 15 bases lay in between. This CDR3 contains 15 residues. Germline lookup yields CDR1 LNHNV and CDR2 YYDKDF (reference sequence). In DNA form, the CDR3 reads TGTGCCACCAGCAGAGTGGCCTCCCGGAGCGATGAGCAGTTCTTC. Its translation is CATSRVASRSDEQFF.